One sample yielded the 20 T cell receptor beta chains listed below, sequenced in a study of Ad26.COV2.S vaccination and SARS-CoV-2 variants. Some clones are missing from TCRdb's copy, which holds only in-frame ones; the method was immunoSEQ multiplex PCR. The sample records about 350,000 clones, approximately 85% being singletons. This sample's treatment: about 20 received Ad26.COV2.S at low or high dose, single or two shots; about 5 received placebo; per-sample allocation not given. Repertoires come from day 63 after the first vaccine or placebo injection. This specimen consisted of peripheral blood, obtained in a trial of Ad26.COV2.S vaccine versus placebo. The receptors were sampled from a person between 18 and 59 years old who received the Ad26.COV2.S COVID-19 vaccine or a placebo.

This clone was detected once. The genes are TRBV10-1 and TRBJ1-2, with 10 bases aligning to TRBD1. The germline gives CDR1 WNHNN, CDR2 SYGVQD (reference sequence). The CDR3 is 16 amino acids. The J segment lost 5 bases and the V segment lost 2 bases, leaving 8 bases of the junction unmatched. The CDR3 nucleotides read TGCGCCAGCAGTGAGGAGGGGGGACAGGGGAAGTATGGCTACACCTTC. This sequence encodes CASSEEGGQGKYGYTF.

This chain links TRBV6-5 with TRBJ1-5; D is unclear. Germline CDR1 reads MNHEY; CDR2 reads SVGAGI. The CDR3 is 13 amino acids. V was shortened by 6 bases and J by 7 bases, with 13 bases between the two germline ends. This chain's CDR3 is CASRDGRGQPQHF. The CDR3 DNA follows: TGTGCCAGCAGGGACGGACGAGGACAGCCCCAGCATTTT.

The CDR3 bases are TGTGCCAGCAGTTCGTCCCCGGGACAGACTCTTTCAAGCAGCTCCTACGAGCAGTACTTC. It yields the protein CASSSSPGQTLSSSSYEQYF. J is TRBJ2-7 and V is TRBV28; 7 bases fit TRBD1. The CDR3 consists of 20 residues. From germline, CDR1 is MDHEN and CDR2 SYDVKM. Trimming removed 4 bases from V and 0 bases from J; junction bases left unmatched: 21.

The chain carries TRBV7-9 and TRBJ2-7, with D possibly called TRBD1 or TRBD2 (5 bases each). V gave up 5 bases and J gave up 6 bases, with 20 bases separating them. Germline values: CDR1 SEHNR, CDR2 FQNEAQ (reference sequence). There are 15 residues in the CDR3. This CDR3 is CASSKEGSKGAEQYF. The CDR3 DNA is TGTGCCAGCAGCAAAGAGGGGTCCAAAGGTGCCGAGCAGTACTTC.

The chain is built from TRBV10-3 and TRBJ1-6; possibly TRBD1 for D (6 bases). The CDR3 extends over 17 amino acids. V was shortened by 6 bases and J by 0 bases, with 15 bases between the two germline ends. Germline V gene data show CDR1 as ENHRY and CDR2 as SYGVKD. CDR3 DNA: TGTGCCATCAGGGATACCCAGGGGAGCTCCTATAATTCACCCCTCCACTTT. Protein product: CAIRDTQGSSYNSPLHF.

V usage is TRBV4-3 and J usage is TRBJ1-5, with no clear D. The CDR3 extends over 16 amino acids. CDR1 is LGHNA and CDR2 is YSLEER in the germline V gene. Trimming took 0 bases from V and 2 from J, leaving 11 bases between them. In nucleotides, the CDR3 is TGCGCCAGCAGCCAAGATCCGGGGATTCGCAATCAGCCCCAGCATTTT. Protein sequence: CASSQDPGIRNQPQHF.

This chain links TRBV6-1 with TRBJ2-5, with D possibly being TRBD1 (6 bases). The germline V gene encodes CDR1 MNHNS and CDR2 SASEGT. V was trimmed by 1 base and J by 4 bases, leaving 7 bases between them. There are 13 residues in the CDR3. The CDR3 is CASSEEGGETQYF. The CDR3 DNA sequence: TGTGCCAGCAGTGAAGAAGGGGGAGAGACCCAGTACTTC.

This chain uses TRBV27 with TRBJ2-1; 8 bases line up with TRBD2. The V gene's germline CDR1 is MNHEY and CDR2 SMNVEV (reference sequence). There are 14 residues in the CDR3. J gave up 4 bases and V 3 bases, and 2 bases lay outside the gene matches. This CDR3 reads CASSFSGIYNEQFF. CDR3 sequence (DNA): TGTGCCAGCAGTTTTAGCGGGATATACAATGAGCAGTTCTTC.

V gene TRBV19 combines with J gene TRBJ2-1; D is undetermined. V was clipped by 6 bases and J by 0 bases, with 12 bases between them. The CDR3 totals 15 residues. Germline V gene sequence: CDR1 LNHDA, CDR2 SQIVND (reference sequence). The CDR3 reads CASRVRSGSYNEQFF. CDR3 coding DNA: TGTGCCAGTAGAGTGAGATCCGGCTCCTACAATGAGCAGTTCTTC.

The V gene is TRBV27, the J gene TRBJ2-7; D may be TRBD1 (5 bases). The V gene lost 0 bases and the J gene lost 7 bases, with 16 bases spanning the gap. The CDR3 length is 15 residues. Germline CDR1 MNHEY, CDR2 SMNVEV (reference sequence). The CDR3 region has the DNA TGTGCCAGCAGTTTATCTTTCAACAGTGACAGAGAGCAGTACTTC. Encoded protein: CASSLSFNSDREQYF.

The chain joins TRBV15 to TRBJ1-4, with a tentative D call TRBD1 (6 bases). Germline CDR1 LNHNV, CDR2 YYDKDF (reference sequence). The CDR3 runs 13 residues. Trimming left V 7 bases short and J 5 bases short, with 11 bases between. The CDR3 loop reads CATTGGQNEKLFF. DNA of the CDR3: TGTGCCACCACGGGGGGCCAAAATGAAAAACTGTTTTTT.

This clone was seen once. The J gene is TRBJ2-6, the V gene TRBV6-5, with D perhaps matching TRBD1 or TRBD2 (5 bases each). V was shortened by 0 bases and J by 2 bases, with 8 bases between the two germline ends. There are 16 residues in the CDR3. From germline, CDR1 is MNHEY and CDR2 SVGAGI. CDR3 coding DNA: TGTGCCAGCAGTTACTCGTGGGACCCTGGGGCCAACGTCCTGACTTTC. This sequence encodes CASSYSWDPGANVLTF.

J is TRBJ1-5 and V is TRBV19; 8 bases are a match to TRBD1. Germline V gene data show CDR1 as LNHDA and CDR2 as SQIVND (reference sequence). With V trimmed by 10 bases and J by 3 bases, 5 bases remained unmatched. The CDR3 length is 13 residues. DNA of the CDR3: TGTGCCACTAGGGGACAGGCCAATCAGCCCCAGCATTTT. Translating gives CATRGQANQPQHF.

The CDR3 protein is CASSRGAGGLPNEQFF. The CDR3 nucleotides read TGTGCCAGCAGTCGGGGGGCAGGGGGCCTTCCCAATGAGCAGTTCTTC. V is TRBV6-2 or TRBV6-3 and J is TRBJ2-1; D possibly corresponds to TRBD1 (8 bases). V dropped 5 bases and J dropped 6 bases, with 20 bases sitting between them. The germline CDR1 and CDR2 sequences are MNHEY and SVGEGT. The CDR3 is 16 residues long.

V gene TRBV9 combines with J gene TRBJ1-1; D is unresolved. Germline V gene data show CDR1 as SGDLS and CDR2 as YYNGEE. Trimming cost V 0 bases and J 5 bases, with 8 bases left between them. This CDR3 is built from 13 residues. The CDR3 loop reads CASSVGGQTEAFF. Here the CDR3 DNA reads TGTGCCAGCAGCGTAGGAGGGCAGACTGAAGCTTTCTTT.

This chain uses TRBV10-1 with TRBJ2-7; 14 bases fit TRBD2. The CDR3 contains 16 residues. Per the germline V gene, CDR1 is WNHNN and CDR2 is SYGVQD (reference sequence). Trimming cost V 3 bases and J 7 bases; bases outside gene matches: 8. The CDR3 is CASSDQGLAGDGEQYF. The CDR3 DNA reads TGCGCCAGCAGTGACCAGGGACTAGCGGGAGATGGTGAGCAGTACTTC.

This chain joins TRBV10-2 and TRBJ1-2; D is unclear. V was shortened by 0 bases and J by 4 bases, with 12 bases between the two germline ends. The CDR3 extends over 15 amino acids. The germline V gene encodes CDR1 WSHSY and CDR2 SAAADI. The CDR3 loop is CASSESGPRTYGYTF. The CDR3 DNA reads as TGCGCCAGCAGTGAGTCAGGCCCACGGACCTATGGCTACACCTTC.

Only a few counts were recorded for this clone. The chain recombines TRBV5-4 with TRBJ1-6; 8 nucleotides align to TRBD1. The germline CDR1 and CDR2 sequences are SGHNT and YYREEE (reference sequence). The CDR3 runs 17 residues. J gave up 1 base and V 3 bases, and 6 bases lay outside the gene matches. Written as DNA, the CDR3 is TGTGCCAGCAGCTATGACAGGGGTAGATCCTATAATTCACCCCTCCACTTT. Translation: CASSYDRGRSYNSPLHF.

The rearrangement links TRBV5-1 to TRBJ2-7; D is unresolved. The CDR3 contains 11 residues. Trimming stripped 0 bases from V and 9 bases from J, with 7 bases between. Germline V CDR1 and CDR2: SGHRS, YFSETQ. The CDR3 region is CASSLEGWQYF. CDR3 nucleotides: TGCGCCAGCAGCTTGGAAGGGTGGCAGTACTTC.

This sequence joins TRBV29-1 and TRBJ2-3; 7 bases agree with TRBD2. V dropped 6 bases and J dropped 4; count of bases not matched to a gene: 10. Germline V gives CDR1 SQVTM, CDR2 ANQGSEA. The CDR3 is 14 amino acids. DNA of the CDR3: TGCAGCGTCACACATCAGCGGGGCCCAGATACGCAGTATTTT. The encoded protein is CSVTHQRGPDTQYF.